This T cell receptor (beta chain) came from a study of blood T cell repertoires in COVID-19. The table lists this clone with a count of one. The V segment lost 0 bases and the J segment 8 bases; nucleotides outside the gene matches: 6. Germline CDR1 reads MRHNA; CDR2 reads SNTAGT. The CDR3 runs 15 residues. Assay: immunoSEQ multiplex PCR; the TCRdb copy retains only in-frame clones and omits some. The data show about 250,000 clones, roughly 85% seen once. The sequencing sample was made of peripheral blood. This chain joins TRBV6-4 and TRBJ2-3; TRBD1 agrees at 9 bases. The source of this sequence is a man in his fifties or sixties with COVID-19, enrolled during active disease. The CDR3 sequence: CASSDSTGGYGTQYF. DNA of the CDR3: TGTGCCAGCAGTGACTCGACAGGGGGGTATGGTACGCAGTATTTT.